The 32 T cell receptor beta chains presented below share a single source sample, sequenced in a study of T cells in Graves' hyperthyroidism and ophthalmopathy. The TCR beta CDR3 regions underwent amplification using RNA transcripts as the source. The TCR CDR3 first-round RT-PCR relied on the HTBI primer set. TCRdb reanalysed the multiplex PCR reads using MiXCR and keeps one entry per CDR3 protein. In the table there are about 210,000 distinct CDR3 sequences, roughly a sixth of which are singletons. Sequencing input: blood. Source of these receptors: a man aged 45-65 years with Graves' hyperthyroidism.

The gene calls are TRBV3-1 and TRBJ2-3, with TRBD2 matching over 8 bases. The CDR3 consists of 18 residues. Germline V gene data show CDR1 as LGHDT and CDR2 as YNNKEL (reference sequence). The V segment lost 1 base and the J segment 2 bases; nucleotides outside the gene matches: 11. CDR3 bases: TGTGCCAGCAGCCAAGGGCTCCGGGCTAGCGGGCCCACAGATACGCAGTATTTT. Protein: CASSQGLRASGPTDTQYF.

This clonotype was counted only a few times. This chain links TRBV7-8 with TRBJ2-4; 10 positions agree with TRBD1. Looked up from germline, CDR1 is SGHVS and CDR2 is FQNEAQ. The CDR3 runs 14 residues. The ends lost 5 bases at V and 6 bases at J; junction bases unmatched: 4. CDR3 in amino acids: CASSRQGARNIQYF. In DNA, the CDR3 is TGTGCCAGCAGCCGACAGGGGGCGAGAAACATTCAGTACTTC. Full variable domain (remainder filled in from reference TRBV7-8 and TRBJ2-4): GAGVSQSPRYKVAKRGQDVALRCDPISGHVSLFWYQQALGQGPEFLTYFQNEAQLDKSGLPSDRFFAERPEGSVSTLKIQRTQQEDSAVYLCASSRQGARNIQYFGAGTRLSVL.

The chain recombines TRBV11-2 with TRBJ2-1; the match to TRBD2 covers 9 bases. With 1 base clipped from V and 10 bases from J, the junction kept 14 bases outside the gene matches. The CDR3 extends over 17 amino acids. Per the germline V gene, CDR1 is SGHAT and CDR2 is FQNNGV. The CDR3 here is CASSLVPAGGSDREQFF. In DNA, the CDR3 is TGTGCCAGCAGCTTAGTCCCGGCGGGAGGGTCCGATCGGGAGCAGTTCTTC.

This clonotype was counted only a few times. The rearrangement joins TRBV6-5 to TRBJ2-1; 11 bases line up with TRBD2. The ends lost 0 bases at V and 2 bases at J; junction bases unmatched: 6. The germline gives CDR1 MNHEY, CDR2 SVGAGI. This CDR3 comprises 18 residues. CDR3 protein: CASSYSGLAGGTYNEQFF. DNA for the CDR3: TGTGCCAGCAGTTACTCGGGGCTAGCGGGGGGCACCTACAATGAGCAGTTCTTC.

This clonotype turned up a few times. This chain joins TRBV27 and TRBJ2-7; D tentatively reads TRBD1 or TRBD2 (5 bases each). Looked up from germline, CDR1 is MNHEY and CDR2 is SMNVEV (reference sequence). The ends were cut back, 4 bases at V and 7 bases at J, with 14 bases in the middle. This CDR3 region has 13 residues. The DNA of the CDR3 is TGTGCCAGCAGTTCCACGGGGTGGGGGGAGCAGTACTTC. This gives the protein CASSSTGWGEQYF.

This clonotype was seen at least ten times. The J gene is TRBJ2-1, the V gene TRBV20-1; TRBD2 agrees at 7 bases. Trimming at V came to 4 bases and at J to 4 bases, leaving 4 bases not matched to a gene. Per the germline V gene, CDR1 is DFQATT and CDR2 is SNEGSKA (reference sequence). The CDR3 totals 13 residues. As DNA, the CDR3 is TGCAGTGCTACCGGACTAGTTTACAATGAGCAGTTCTTC. Protein product: CSATGLVYNEQFF.

This sequence joins TRBV7-9 and TRBJ2-1; 12 bases are shared with TRBD2. The germline gives CDR1 SEHNR, CDR2 FQNEAQ (reference sequence). The length of the CDR3 is 18 residues. Trimming at V came to 5 bases and at J to 7 bases, leaving 15 bases not matched to a gene. The CDR3 DNA reads TGTGCCAGCAGCGCTGTTCAGCCTCGGGGGACTAGCGGGAATGAGCAGTTCTTC. Amino acids: CASSAVQPRGTSGNEQFF.

The chain couples TRBV6-2 or TRBV6-3 to TRBJ1-5, with D unclear. In germline, CDR1 is MNHEY, CDR2 SVGEGT. Deletions cut 7 bases from V and 7 bases from J, with 17 bases between. CDR3 length equals 14 residues. CDR3 coding DNA: TGTGCCAGCATCAAAATGGGGTCGGGACAGCCCCAGCATTTT. Its translation is CASIKMGSGQPQHF.

This sequence joins TRBV7-2 and TRBJ2-1, with TRBD2 identical over 12 bases. Germline trimming cut 4 bases from V and 9 bases from J; bases unmatched to any gene: 7. Germline CDR1 reads SGHTA; CDR2 reads FQGNSA. The CDR3 has 15 amino acids. The CDR3 reads CASSYWTSGKSEQFF. For the CDR3, the DNA is TGTGCCAGCAGCTATTGGACTAGCGGGAAAAGTGAGCAGTTCTTC.

This rearrangement joins TRBV28 to TRBJ2-1, with 13 nucleotides matching TRBD2. Trimming cost V 6 bases and J 4 bases; bases outside gene matches: 9. Germline CDR1 MDHEN, CDR2 SYDVKM. The CDR3 covers 17 residues. CDR3 sequence: CASRDSGTSGKYNEQFF. For the CDR3, the DNA is TGTGCCAGCAGGGATTCCGGGACTAGCGGGAAATACAATGAGCAGTTCTTC.

This chain links TRBV11-2 with TRBJ2-3; weak D call: TRBD2 (5 bases). This CDR3 region has 17 residues. The germline V gene encodes CDR1 SGHAT and CDR2 FQNNGV. Between the trimmed V and J ends, which lost 3 bases and 4 bases, there was a span of 20 bases. The CDR3 nucleotides read TGTGCCAGCAGCTTCTCCCTTCCGGGCCCGGGGTCAGATACGCAGTATTTT. Its translation is CASSFSLPGPGSDTQYF.

In this sample, this clonotype turned up many times. The CDR3 sequence: CSARPSLGQETQYF. As DNA, the CDR3 is TGCAGTGCTAGACCATCTCTCGGCCAAGAGACCCAGTACTTC. The V and J genes are TRBV20-1 and TRBJ2-5; D not certain. The CDR3 runs to 14 residues. Per the germline V gene, CDR1 is DFQATT and CDR2 is SNEGSKA (reference sequence). Trimming pared 2 bases from V and 1 base from J, leaving 11 bases between.

Ten or more counts support this clonotype. The CDR3 region has the DNA TGTGCCTGGAGTGTACTCGGAAACACCATATATTTT. Translating it yields CAWSVLGNTIYF. The rearrangement joins TRBV30 to TRBJ1-3; no definite D call. This CDR3 is built from 12 residues. V was shortened by 0 bases and J by 4 bases, with 4 bases between the two germline ends. Germline CDR1 is GTSNPN and CDR2 is SVGIG (reference sequence). The full variable domain, in which reference TRBV30 and TRBJ1-3 provide the parts outside the CDR3, is SQTIHQWPATLVQPVGSPLSLECTVEGTSNPNLYWYRQAAGRGLQLLFYSVGIGQISSEVPQNLSASRPQDRQFILSSKKLLLSDSGFYLCAWSVLGNTIYFGEGSWLTVV.

This clonotype was seen a few times. V gene TRBV29-1 combines with J gene TRBJ1-2; 7 bases map to TRBD1. CDR1 is SQVTM, CDR2 ANQGSEA, per germline. This CDR3 contains 14 residues. The ends lost 0 bases at V and 6 bases at J; junction bases unmatched: 7. DNA of the CDR3: TGCAGCGTTGAAGATCCATTGGGACAGCATGGCTACACCTTC. Translation gives CSVEDPLGQHGYTF.

The gene calls are TRBV19 and TRBJ2-7; no clear D. Between the trimmed V and J ends, which lost 4 bases and 0 bases, there was a span of 10 bases. The CDR3 has 14 residues. Germline CDR1 and CDR2: LNHDA and SQIVND (reference sequence). The CDR3 region has the DNA TGTGCCAGTAGTACTAGGATTTCCTCCTACGAGCAGTACTTC. This sequence encodes CASSTRISSYEQYF.

This clonotype showed up many times. The genes are TRBV30 and TRBJ1-6; D is undetermined. Per the germline V gene, CDR1 is GTSNPN and CDR2 is SVGIG (reference sequence). This CDR3 spans 14 amino acids. Trimming took off 0 bases at V and 3 bases at J, with 6 bases between the two ends. The CDR3 coding sequence is TGTGCCTGGAGTGTACCGAGCTATAATTCACCCCTCCACTTT. Its translation: CAWSVPSYNSPLHF.

The V and J genes are TRBV20-1 and TRBJ2-1; D assignment may be TRBD1 or TRBD2 (11 bases each). CDR1 is DFQATT and CDR2 is SNEGSKA in the germline V gene (reference sequence). The CDR3 is 18 residues long. V was trimmed by 5 bases and J by 5 bases, leaving 28 bases between them. CDR3 loop: CSAWDRGVLAGGDNEQFF. Written as DNA, the CDR3 is TGCAGTGCTTGGGACAGGGGGGTGCTAGCGGGAGGCGACAATGAGCAGTTCTTC.

This chain joins TRBV28 and TRBJ2-3; TRBD2 might be the D (5 bases). Germline CDR1 and CDR2: MDHEN and SYDVKM. V gave up 4 bases and J gave up 5 bases, with 16 bases separating them. This CDR3 has 15 amino acids. DNA for the CDR3: TGTGCCAGCAGTTCGGGGTCGGGGTGGGTAGATACGCAGTATTTT. This codes for CASSSGSGWVDTQYF.

The J gene is TRBJ2-1, the V gene TRBV20-1; weak D call: TRBD2 (6 bases). The V end lost 5 bases, the J end lost 2 bases, and 13 bases lay between the germline ends. CDR3 size: 14 residues. The germline CDR1 and CDR2 sequences are DFQATT and SNEGSKA (reference sequence). The CDR3 DNA sequence: TGCAGTGCTCCGACGGGAGCCACCTACAATGAGCAGTTCTTC. It translates to CSAPTGATYNEQFF.

This clonotype was counted ten times or more. V and J are TRBV5-1 and TRBJ2-7, with unresolved D. CDR1 is SGHRS and CDR2 is YFSETQ in the germline V gene. The CDR3 totals 13 residues. The V end lost 4 bases, the J end lost 3 bases, and 11 bases lay between the germline ends. The CDR3 region is CASSPEGDYEQYF. CDR3 in DNA: TGCGCCAGCAGCCCCGAAGGAGACTACGAGCAGTACTTC.

The CDR3 reads CASSLKIGGLETQYF. Here the CDR3 DNA reads TGTGCCAGCAGCTTGAAGATAGGGGGTTTGGAGACCCAGTACTTC. V usage is TRBV7-9 and J usage is TRBJ2-5; D is possibly TRBD1 (6 bases). V was cut by 3 bases and J by 5 bases, with 16 bases left in between. Germline CDR1 is SEHNR and CDR2 is FQNEAQ (reference sequence). CDR3 length: 15 residues.

The chain couples TRBV20-1 to TRBJ2-7; 13 bases fit TRBD2. J gave up 3 bases and V 3 bases, and 11 bases lay outside the gene matches. This CDR3 contains 17 residues. The germline gives CDR1 DFQATT, CDR2 SNEGSKA (reference sequence). For the CDR3, the DNA is TGCAGTGCTAGTAGCGGGACTAGCGGGACGAAAATCTACGAGCAGTACTTC. It is translated as CSASSGTSGTKIYEQYF.

The rearrangement uses TRBV6-1 and TRBJ2-5; D unclear. The ends were cut back, 6 bases at V and 4 bases at J, with 12 bases in the middle. The CDR3 is 13 residues long. Germline values: CDR1 MNHNS, CDR2 SASEGT. CDR3 coding DNA: TGTGCCAGCAGCCCCCGGACCAGAGAGACCCAGTACTTC. Protein: CASSPRTRETQYF.

There are many counts of this clonotype. The V gene is TRBV28, the J gene TRBJ2-3; TRBD2 aligns across 13 bases. The germline CDR1 and CDR2 sequences are MDHEN and SYDVKM. With V trimmed by 6 bases and J by 4 bases, 10 bases remained unmatched. The CDR3 spans 17 residues. Here the CDR3 DNA reads TGTGCCAGCAGGCCCACTAGCGGGAGGGGTTGGGCAGATACGCAGTATTTT. Protein sequence: CASRPTSGRGWADTQYF.

The V call is TRBV5-1, the J call TRBJ2-1, with 10 bases matching TRBD2. CDR1 and CDR2 (germline): SGHRS, YFSETQ. V lost 0 bases, J lost 8 bases, and 14 bases stayed unmatched. This CDR3 has 18 residues. The CDR3 region is CASSLAASGRRLGHEQFF. The CDR3 nucleotides are TGCGCCAGCAGCTTGGCGGCTAGCGGGAGAAGGTTGGGGCATGAGCAGTTCTTC.

The sample holds many counts of this clonotype. V gene TRBV7-9 combines with J gene TRBJ1-4; D might be TRBD1 (6 bases). The length of the CDR3 is 15 residues. Per germline, CDR1 SEHNR and CDR2 FQNEAQ (reference sequence). The V end lost 4 bases, the J end lost 5 bases, and 14 bases lay between the germline ends. Written as DNA, the CDR3 is TGTGCCAGCAGCTCTAACAGGGTTCGGAATGAAAAACTGTTTTTT. Its protein is CASSSNRVRNEKLFF.

This clonotype was counted between two and nine times. The rearrangement links TRBV4-3 to TRBJ2-1, with 9 nucleotides matching TRBD2. This CDR3 comprises 16 residues. Germline loops: CDR1 LGHNA, CDR2 YSLEER. Germline trimming cut 3 bases from V and 7 bases from J; bases unmatched to any gene: 10. The CDR3 protein is CASSQDPSGRMNEQFF. Here the CDR3 DNA reads TGCGCCAGCAGCCAGGACCCCAGCGGGAGGATGAATGAGCAGTTCTTC.

There are many counts of this clonotype. This chain uses TRBV20-1 with TRBJ2-1; 11 nucleotides agree with TRBD1. V shed 4 bases, J shed 8 bases, and the junction held 10 bases outside the gene matches. Germline lookup yields CDR1 DFQATT and CDR2 SNEGSKA (reference sequence). This CDR3 is built from 15 residues. In DNA form, the CDR3 reads TGCAGTGCTAAGGGGGGGACAGGGGGTCGGGATGAGCAGTTCTTC. Its translation: CSAKGGTGGRDEQFF.

This clonotype turned up a few times. The chain carries TRBV7-9 and TRBJ2-2; TRBD1 matches at 8 bases. V was pared by 4 bases and J by 6 bases, with 4 bases of the junction left unmatched. CDR1 is SEHNR and CDR2 is FQNEAQ in the germline V gene (reference sequence). The CDR3 totals 14 residues. CDR3 sequence reads: CASSSDRGSGELFF. In nucleotides, the CDR3 is TGTGCCAGCAGCTCTGACAGGGGATCCGGGGAGCTGTTTTTT.

The chain's CDR3 is CAMGSGGSGANVLTF. In DNA, the CDR3 is TGTGCCATGGGTTCCGGGGGCTCTGGGGCCAACGTCCTGACTTTC. The chain employs TRBV10-3 and TRBJ2-6; TRBD2 might be the D (6 bases). This CDR3 is 15 amino acids long. V was clipped by 9 bases and J by 0 bases, with 12 bases between them. Looked up from germline, CDR1 is ENHRY and CDR2 is SYGVKD.

This clonotype was detected a few times. The V call is TRBV10-3, the J call TRBJ1-2; TRBD1 agrees at 10 bases. The germline V gene has CDR1 ENHRY and CDR2 SYGVKD. This CDR3 region has 16 residues. Losses at the gene ends were 0 bases for V and 4 bases for J; bases not matched to a gene: 5. CDR3 nucleotides: TGTGCCATCAGTGAGTCGACAGGGGGCGGCGGCTATGGCTACACCTTC. Protein sequence: CAISESTGGGGYGYTF.

Many counts were recorded for this clonotype. The V and J genes are TRBV13 and TRBJ2-7, with D unresolved. The germline V gene has CDR1 PRHDT and CDR2 FYEKMQ (reference sequence). Trimming cost V 4 bases and J 3 bases, with 16 bases left between them. There are 15 residues in the CDR3. The CDR3, as DNA: TGTGCCAGCAGCTCACTCCCCGGACGTTACTACGAGCAGTACTTC. This gives the protein CASSSLPGRYYEQYF.